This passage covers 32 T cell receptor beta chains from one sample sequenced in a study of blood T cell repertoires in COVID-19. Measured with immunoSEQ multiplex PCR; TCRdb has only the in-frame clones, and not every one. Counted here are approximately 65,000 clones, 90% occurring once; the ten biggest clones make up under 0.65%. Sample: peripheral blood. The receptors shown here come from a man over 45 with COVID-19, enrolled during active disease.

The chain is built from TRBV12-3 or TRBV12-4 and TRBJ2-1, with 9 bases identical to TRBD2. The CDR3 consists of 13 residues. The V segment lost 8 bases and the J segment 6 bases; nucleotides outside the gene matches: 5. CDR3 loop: CASGREGANEQFF. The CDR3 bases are TGTGCCAGCGGGCGGGAGGGGGCCAATGAGCAGTTCTTC.

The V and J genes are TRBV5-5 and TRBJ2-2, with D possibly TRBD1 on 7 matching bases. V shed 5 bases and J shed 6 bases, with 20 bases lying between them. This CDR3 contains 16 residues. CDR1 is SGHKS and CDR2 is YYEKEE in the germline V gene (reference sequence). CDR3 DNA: TGTGCCAGCAGATATACAGGGGTTTCGGGAGCCGGGGAGCTGTTTTTT. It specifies CASRYTGVSGAGELFF.

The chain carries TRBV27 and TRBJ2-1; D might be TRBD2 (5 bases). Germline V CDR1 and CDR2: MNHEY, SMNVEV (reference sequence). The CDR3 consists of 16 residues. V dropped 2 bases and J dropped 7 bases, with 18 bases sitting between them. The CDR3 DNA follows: TGTGCCAGCAGTTTACGGCGGGTCGGCCCGGGGAATGAGCAGTTCTTC. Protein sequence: CASSLRRVGPGNEQFF.

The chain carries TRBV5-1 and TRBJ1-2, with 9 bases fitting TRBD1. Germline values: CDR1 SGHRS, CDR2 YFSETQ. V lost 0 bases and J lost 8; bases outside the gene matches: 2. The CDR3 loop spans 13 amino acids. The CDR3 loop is CASSLGTGEGYTF. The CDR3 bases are TGCGCCAGCAGCTTGGGGACAGGGGAGGGCTACACCTTC.

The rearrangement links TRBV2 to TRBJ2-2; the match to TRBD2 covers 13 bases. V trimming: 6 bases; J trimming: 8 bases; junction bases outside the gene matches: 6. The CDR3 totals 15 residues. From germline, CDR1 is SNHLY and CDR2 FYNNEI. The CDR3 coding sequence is TGTGCCAGCAGCCTCCGACTAGCGGGAGGTGGGGAGCTGTTTTTT. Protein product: CASSLRLAGGGELFF.

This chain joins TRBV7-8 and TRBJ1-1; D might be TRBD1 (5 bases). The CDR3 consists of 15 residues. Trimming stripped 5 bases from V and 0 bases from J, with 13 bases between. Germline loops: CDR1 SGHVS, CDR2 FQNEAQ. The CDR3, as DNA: TGTGCCAGCAGCCCTACGGACACCCTGAACACTGAAGCTTTCTTT. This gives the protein CASSPTDTLNTEAFF.

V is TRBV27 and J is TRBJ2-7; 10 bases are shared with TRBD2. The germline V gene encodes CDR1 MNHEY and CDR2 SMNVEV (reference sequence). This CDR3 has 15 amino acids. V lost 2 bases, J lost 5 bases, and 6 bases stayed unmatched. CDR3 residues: CASSLGAGGLHEQYF. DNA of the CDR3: TGTGCCAGCAGTTTAGGAGCGGGAGGGCTCCACGAGCAGTACTTC.

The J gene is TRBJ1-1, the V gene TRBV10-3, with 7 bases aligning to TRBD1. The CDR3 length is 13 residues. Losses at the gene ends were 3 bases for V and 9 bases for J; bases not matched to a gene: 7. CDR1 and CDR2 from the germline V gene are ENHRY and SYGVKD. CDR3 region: CAISDQTGRQAFF. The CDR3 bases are TGTGCCATCAGTGATCAGACAGGGCGGCAAGCTTTCTTT.

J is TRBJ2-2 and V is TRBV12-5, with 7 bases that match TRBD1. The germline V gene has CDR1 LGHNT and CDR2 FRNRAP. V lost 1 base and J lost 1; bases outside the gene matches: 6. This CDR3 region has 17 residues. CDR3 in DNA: TGTGCTAGTGGTTTGGGGTTTGGGACAGAGAACACCGGGGAGCTGTTTTTT. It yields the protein CASGLGFGTENTGELFF.

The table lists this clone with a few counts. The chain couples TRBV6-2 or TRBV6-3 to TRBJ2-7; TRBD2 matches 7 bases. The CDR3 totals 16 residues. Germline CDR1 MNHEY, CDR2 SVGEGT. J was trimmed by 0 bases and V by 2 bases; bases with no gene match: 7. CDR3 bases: TGTGCCAGCAGTTACGACCGAGCGGGGTTCTCCTACGAGCAGTACTTC. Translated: CASSYDRAGFSYEQYF.

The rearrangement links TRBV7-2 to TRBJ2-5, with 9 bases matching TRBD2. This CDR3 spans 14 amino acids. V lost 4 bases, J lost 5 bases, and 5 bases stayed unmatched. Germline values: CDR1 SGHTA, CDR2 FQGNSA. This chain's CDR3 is CASSSSGRRETQYF. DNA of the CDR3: TGTGCCAGCAGCTCGAGCGGGAGGAGGGAGACCCAGTACTTC. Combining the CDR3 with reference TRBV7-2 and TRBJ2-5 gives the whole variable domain GAGVSQSPSNKVTEKGKDVELRCDPISGHTALYWYRQSLGQGLEFLIYFQGNSAPDKSGLPSDRFSAERTGGSVSTLTIQRTQQEDSAVYLCASSSSGRRETQYFGPGTRLLVL.

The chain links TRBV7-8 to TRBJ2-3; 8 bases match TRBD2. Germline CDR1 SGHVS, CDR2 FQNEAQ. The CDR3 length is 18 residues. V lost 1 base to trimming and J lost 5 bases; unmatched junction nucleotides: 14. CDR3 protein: CASSLERLARRDGDTQYF. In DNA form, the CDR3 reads TGTGCCAGCAGCTTAGAGAGACTAGCGAGACGGGATGGAGATACGCAGTATTTT. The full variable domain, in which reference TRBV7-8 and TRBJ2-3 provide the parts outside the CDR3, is GAGVSQSPRYKVAKRGQDVALRCDPISGHVSLFWYQQALGQGPEFLTYFQNEAQLDKSGLPSDRFFAERPEGSVSTLKIQRTQQEDSAVYLCASSLERLARRDGDTQYFGPGTRLTVL.

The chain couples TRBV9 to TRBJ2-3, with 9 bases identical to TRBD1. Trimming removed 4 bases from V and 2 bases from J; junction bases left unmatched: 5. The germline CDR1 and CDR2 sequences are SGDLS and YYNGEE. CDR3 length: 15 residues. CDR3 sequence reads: CASSLGQGTTDTQYF. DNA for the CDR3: TGTGCCAGCAGCCTTGGACAGGGGACCACAGATACGCAGTATTTT.

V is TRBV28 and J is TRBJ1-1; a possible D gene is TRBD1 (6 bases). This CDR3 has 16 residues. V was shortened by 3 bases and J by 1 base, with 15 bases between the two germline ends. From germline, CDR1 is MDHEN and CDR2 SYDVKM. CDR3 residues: CASSFSQGGKNTEAFF. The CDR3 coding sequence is TGTGCCAGCAGTTTCTCACAGGGAGGGAAGAACACTGAAGCTTTCTTT.

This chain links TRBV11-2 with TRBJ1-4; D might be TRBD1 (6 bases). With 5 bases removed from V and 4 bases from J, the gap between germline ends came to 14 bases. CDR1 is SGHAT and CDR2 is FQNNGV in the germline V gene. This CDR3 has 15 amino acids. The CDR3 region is CASSSRTGLNEKLFF. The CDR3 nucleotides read TGTGCCAGCAGCAGTAGAACAGGGCTTAATGAAAAACTGTTTTTT.

Here the CDR3 DNA reads TGTGCCTGGAGTCGGGGACTAGCAAATGAGCAGTTCTTC. Its translation: CAWSRGLANEQFF. This chain connects TRBV30 to TRBJ2-1; 9 bases fit TRBD2. The germline V gene has CDR1 GTSNPN and CDR2 SVGIG (reference sequence). The CDR3 is 13 amino acids. Trimming removed 2 bases from V and 7 bases from J; junction bases left unmatched: 3.

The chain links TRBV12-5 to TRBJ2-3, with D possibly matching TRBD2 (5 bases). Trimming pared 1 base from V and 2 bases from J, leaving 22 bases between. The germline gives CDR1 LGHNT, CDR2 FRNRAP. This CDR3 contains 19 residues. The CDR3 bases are TGTGCTAGTGGTTTGGCCCCCCTATTCCGGGATTTACCCACAGATACGCAGTATTTT. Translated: CASGLAPLFRDLPTDTQYF.

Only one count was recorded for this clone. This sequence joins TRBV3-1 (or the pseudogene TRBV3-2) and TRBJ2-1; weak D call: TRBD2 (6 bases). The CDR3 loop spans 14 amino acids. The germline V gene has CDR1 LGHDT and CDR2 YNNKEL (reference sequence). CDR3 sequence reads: CPGCTGEGYNEQFF. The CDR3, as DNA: TGTCCCGGTTGCACGGGAGAGGGGTACAATGAGCAGTTCTTC.

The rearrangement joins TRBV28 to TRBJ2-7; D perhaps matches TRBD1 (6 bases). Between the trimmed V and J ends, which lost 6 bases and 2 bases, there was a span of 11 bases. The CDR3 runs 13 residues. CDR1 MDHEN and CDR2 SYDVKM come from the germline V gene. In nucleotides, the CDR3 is TGTGCCAGCAGCAGAGGGGGTGCCTACGAGCAGTACTTC. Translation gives CASSRGGAYEQYF.

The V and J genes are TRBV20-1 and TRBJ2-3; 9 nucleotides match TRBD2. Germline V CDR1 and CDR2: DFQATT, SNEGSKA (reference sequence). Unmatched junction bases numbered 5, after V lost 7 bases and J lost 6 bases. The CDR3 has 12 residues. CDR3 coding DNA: TGCAGTGTTAGTAGCGGGAGTGATACGCAGTATTTT. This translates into CSVSSGSDTQYF.

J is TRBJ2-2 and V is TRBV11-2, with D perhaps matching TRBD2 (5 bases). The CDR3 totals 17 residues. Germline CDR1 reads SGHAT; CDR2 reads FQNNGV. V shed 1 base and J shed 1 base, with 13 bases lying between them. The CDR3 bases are TGTGCCAGCAGCTTAGGCCCCTCGGGGATGAACACCGGGGAGCTGTTTTTT. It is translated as CASSLGPSGMNTGELFF.

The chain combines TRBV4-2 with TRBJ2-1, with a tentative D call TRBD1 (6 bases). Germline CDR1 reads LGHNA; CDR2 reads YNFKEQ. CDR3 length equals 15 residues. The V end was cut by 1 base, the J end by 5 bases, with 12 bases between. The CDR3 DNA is TGTGCCAGCAGCCAAGGGGGGCTCAGGGACAATGAGCAGTTCTTC. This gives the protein CASSQGGLRDNEQFF.

CDR3 protein: CASSLVVRLAGNEQFF. CDR3 coding DNA: TGTGCCAGCAGCTTAGTAGTTCGGCTAGCGGGCAATGAGCAGTTCTTC. J is TRBJ2-1 and V is TRBV7-2; 8 bases align to TRBD2. Germline V gene data show CDR1 as SGHTA and CDR2 as FQGNSA. Germline trimming cut 1 base from V and 6 bases from J; bases unmatched to any gene: 8. The CDR3 extends over 16 amino acids.

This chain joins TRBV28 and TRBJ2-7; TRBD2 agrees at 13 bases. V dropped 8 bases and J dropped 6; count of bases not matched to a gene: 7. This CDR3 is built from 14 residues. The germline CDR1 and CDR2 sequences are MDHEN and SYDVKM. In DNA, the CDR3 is TGTGCCAGCTTACTAGCGGGAGGGCTCAGCGAGCAGTACTTC. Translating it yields CASLLAGGLSEQYF.

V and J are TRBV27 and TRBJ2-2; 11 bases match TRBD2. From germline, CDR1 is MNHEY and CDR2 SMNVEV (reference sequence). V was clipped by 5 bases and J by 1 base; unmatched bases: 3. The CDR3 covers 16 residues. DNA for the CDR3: TGTGCCAGCAGTGTACTAGCGGGAGAGAACACCGGGGAGCTGTTTTTT. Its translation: CASSVLAGENTGELFF.

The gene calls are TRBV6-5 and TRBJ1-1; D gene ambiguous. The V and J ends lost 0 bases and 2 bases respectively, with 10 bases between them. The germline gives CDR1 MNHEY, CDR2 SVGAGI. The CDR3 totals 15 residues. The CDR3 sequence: CASSYSWEGNTEAFF. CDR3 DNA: TGTGCCAGCAGTTACTCTTGGGAGGGTAACACTGAAGCTTTCTTT.

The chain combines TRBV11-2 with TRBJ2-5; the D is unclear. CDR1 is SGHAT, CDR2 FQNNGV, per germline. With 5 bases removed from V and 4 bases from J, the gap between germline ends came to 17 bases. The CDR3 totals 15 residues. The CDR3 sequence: CASSTRGFSLETQYF. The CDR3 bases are TGTGCCAGCAGCACCCGTGGCTTCAGTTTAGAGACCCAGTACTTC.

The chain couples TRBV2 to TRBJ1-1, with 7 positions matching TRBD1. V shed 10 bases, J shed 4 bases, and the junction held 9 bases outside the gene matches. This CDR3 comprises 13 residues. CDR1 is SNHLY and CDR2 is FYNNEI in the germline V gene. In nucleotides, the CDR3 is TGTGCCATTAGACAGGGTGGTATCACTGAAGCTTTCTTT. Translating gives CAIRQGGITEAFF.

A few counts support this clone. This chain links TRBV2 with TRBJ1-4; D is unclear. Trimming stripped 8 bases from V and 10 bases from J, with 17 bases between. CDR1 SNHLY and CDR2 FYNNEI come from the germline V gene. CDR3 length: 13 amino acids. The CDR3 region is CASSYIGETKLFF. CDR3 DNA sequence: TGTGCCAGCTCTTATATCGGGGAAACAAAACTGTTTTTT.

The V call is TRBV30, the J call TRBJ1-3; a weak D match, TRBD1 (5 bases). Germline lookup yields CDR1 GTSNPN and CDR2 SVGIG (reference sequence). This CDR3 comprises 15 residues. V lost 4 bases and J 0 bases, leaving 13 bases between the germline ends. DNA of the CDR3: TGTGCCTGGACCCGGCGGGGCCACTCTGGAAACACCATATATTTT. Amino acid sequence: CAWTRRGHSGNTIYF. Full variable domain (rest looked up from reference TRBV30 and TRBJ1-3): SQTIHQWPATLVQPVGSPLSLECTVEGTSNPNLYWYRQAAGRGLQLLFYSVGIGQISSEVPQNLSASRPQDRQFILSSKKLLLSDSGFYLCAWTRRGHSGNTIYFGEGSWLTVV.

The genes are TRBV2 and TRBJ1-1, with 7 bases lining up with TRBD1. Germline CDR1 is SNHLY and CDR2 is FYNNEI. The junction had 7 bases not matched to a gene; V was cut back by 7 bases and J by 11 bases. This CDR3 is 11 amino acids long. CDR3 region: CASKGAWEAFF. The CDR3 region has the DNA TGTGCCAGCAAGGGGGCTTGGGAGGCTTTCTTT.

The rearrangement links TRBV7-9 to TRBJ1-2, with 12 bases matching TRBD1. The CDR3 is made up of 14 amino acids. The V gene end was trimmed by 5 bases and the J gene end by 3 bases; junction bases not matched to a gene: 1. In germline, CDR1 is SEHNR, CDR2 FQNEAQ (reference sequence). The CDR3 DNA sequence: TGTGCCAGCAGCCGGGACAGGGGGCACTATGGCTACACCTTC. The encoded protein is CASSRDRGHYGYTF.